Listed below are T cell receptor beta chains from one sample, sequenced in a study of blood T cell repertoires in COVID-19. Using immunoSEQ multiplex PCR, the repertoire was profiled, and TCRdb retains in-frame clones only, with some absent. Of about 210,000 clones listed, around 82% are singletons. The specimen sequenced was peripheral blood. The receptors here all came from a middle-aged woman with acute or convalescent COVID-19. Each CDR3 is given with its conserved first and last residue. A D gene is named only where the DNA matches it firmly. Clone size appears in some rows only: once, few, many, or a class for an expanded clone.

j_call,v_call,clone_size,d_call,cdr3_aa,cdr3_nt
TRBJ1-2,TRBV6-2/TRBV6-3,.,TRBD1,CASSYRPGGYHYGYTF,TGTGCCAGCAGTTACCGGCCAGGGGGTTACCACTATGGCTACACCTTC
TRBJ2-3,TRBV7-9,once,TRBD2,CASSLYPSGITDTQYF,TGTGCCAGCAGCTTATATCCTAGCGGAATCACAGATACGCAGTATTTT
TRBJ1-4,TRBV27,.,.,CASSLFGPNEKLFF,TGTGCCAGCAGTTTATTCGGTCCTAATGAAAAACTGTTTTTT
TRBJ2-7,TRBV5-6,.,TRBD1,CASSLGGQGNYEQYF,TGTGCCAGCAGCTTGGGGGGACAGGGGAACTACGAGCAGTACTTC
TRBJ2-1,TRBV7-6,.,TRBD2,CASSFTSGTSGGPNEQFF,TGTGCCAGCAGCTTCACCTCCGGGACTAGCGGGGGGCCCAATGAGCAGTTCTTC
TRBJ1-3,TRBV29-1,once,.,CSVEVAAVSGNTIYF,TGCAGCGTTGAAGTTGCGGCAGTCTCTGGAAACACCATATATTTT
TRBJ2-3,TRBV19,.,.,CASSIASRRRVADTQYF,TGTGCCAGTAGTATAGCTTCGCGCAGGCGGGTCGCAGATACGCAGTATTTT
TRBJ2-1,TRBV27,once,TRBD2,CASTPSAPRTSGDNEQFF,TGTGCCAGCACTCCCAGTGCGCCGCGGACTAGCGGTGACAATGAGCAGTTCTTC
TRBJ2-2,TRBV2,.,TRBD1,CASRWTGAGTGELFF,TGTGCCAGCAGGTGGACAGGGGCAGGCACCGGGGAGCTGTTTTTT
TRBJ2-6,TRBV11-2,.,TRBD1,CASSPVPGQGSGANVLTF,TGTGCCAGCAGCCCAGTCCCGGGACAGGGTTCGGGGGCCAACGTCCTGACTTTC
TRBJ2-2,TRBV10-3,.,TRBD2,CAIRTAGGRTGELFF,TGTGCCATCAGGACCGCGGGAGGGCGTACCGGGGAGCTGTTTTTT
TRBJ1-2,TRBV7-9,.,TRBD1,CASRPLRTGIGANYGYTF,TGTGCCAGCAGGCCCCTACGGACAGGGATCGGGGCTAACTATGGCTACACCTTC
TRBJ1-5,TRBV5-8,few,.,CASSPGIQPQHF,TGTGCCAGCAGCCCCGGTATACAGCCCCAGCATTTT
TRBJ2-7,TRBV6-5,.,.,CASGKEEGLGEQYF,TGTGCCAGCGGGAAGGAGGAGGGACTGGGCGAGCAGTACTTC
TRBJ1-1,TRBV6-1,.,.,CASSEQGAGSIWGTEAFF,TGTGCCAGCAGTGAACAAGGGGCAGGGTCAATCTGGGGCACTGAAGCTTTCTTT
TRBJ2-7,TRBV11-2,.,TRBD1,CASSWDRSSYEQYF,TGTGCCAGCAGCTGGGACAGGAGCAGCTACGAGCAGTACTTC
TRBJ2-7,TRBV27,.,.,CASSDRLSYYEQYF,TGTGCCAGCAGCGACAGACTTAGCTACTACGAGCAGTACTTC